The 19 T cell receptor beta chains listed next were all sequenced from one sample in a study of shared clonotypes between healthy human individuals. Data came from immunoSEQ multiplex PCR; TCRdb stores just in-frame clones and leaves some out. The table lists roughly 2,300,000 clones, approximately 90% of them singletons. The sample comprised naive CD4+ T cells from PBMCs. The subset denotes: CD45RA+ positively selected. Every receptor here comes from a man between 18 and 35 years old in good health. Some clones in this sample may be carry-over from other donors' samples.

The chain couples TRBV10-3 to TRBJ2-1; D is uncertain. The CDR3 is 16 residues long. The germline V gene has CDR1 ENHRY and CDR2 SYGVKD. V lost 6 bases, J lost 6 bases, and 21 bases lay in between. This chain's CDR3 is CAIRKSSLVPVNEQFF. The CDR3 nucleotides are TGTGCCATCAGGAAGAGCTCATTGGTTCCGGTCAATGAGCAGTTCTTC.

The chain is built from TRBV5-4 and TRBJ1-4, with 8 bases fitting TRBD1. V lost 3 bases to trimming and J lost 5 bases; unmatched junction nucleotides: 6. Per germline, CDR1 SGHNT and CDR2 YYREEE (reference sequence). The CDR3 is 15 amino acids. DNA of the CDR3: TGTGCCAGCAGCTCATGGAGGGACAGGAATGAAAAACTGTTTTTT. Protein sequence: CASSSWRDRNEKLFF.

The genes are TRBV6-6 and TRBJ2-3, with D uncertain. The CDR3 runs to 13 residues. Between the trimmed V and J ends, which lost 5 bases and 0 bases, there was a span of 6 bases. CDR1 is MNHNY, CDR2 SVGAGI, per germline (reference sequence). The CDR3 coding sequence is TGTGCCAGCAGTCTCCAGAGCACAGATACGCAGTATTTT. Amino acids: CASSLQSTDTQYF.

The rearrangement uses TRBV7-3 and TRBJ2-2; the D gene is possibly TRBD2 (5 bases). This CDR3 has 16 residues. The germline V gene encodes CDR1 SGHTA and CDR2 FQGTGA. The germline V and J ends were trimmed by 0 bases and 5 bases, with 13 bases remaining between them. In DNA, the CDR3 is TGTGCCAGCAGCTTAACTCTCCCCCGCGGGACCGGGGAGCTGTTTTTT. Its translation is CASSLTLPRGTGELFF.

The chain employs TRBV25-1 and TRBJ1-1; the D gene is possibly TRBD1 (6 bases). The CDR3 has 15 amino acids. Trimming pared 5 bases from V and 2 bases from J, leaving 15 bases between. Germline V gives CDR1 MGHDK, CDR2 SYGVNS. CDR3 DNA sequence: TGTGCCAGCAGTTTAGGGGGACTCGGTAACACTGAAGCTTTCTTT. It yields the protein CASSLGGLGNTEAFF.

The chain is built from TRBV2 and TRBJ1-5; D may be TRBD1 (5 bases). Germline V gene data show CDR1 as SNHLY and CDR2 as FYNNEI. This CDR3 region has 14 residues. The ends were cut back, 9 bases at V and 4 bases at J, with 16 bases in the middle. The CDR3 nucleotides are TGTGCCAGGGGGCCCCCCGGGGGGAATCAGCCCCAGCATTTT. Protein: CARGPPGGNQPQHF.

CDR3 coding DNA: TGTGCCAGTAGTCGAGACACCGAACTCTTTTATGGCTACACCTTC. Amino acids: CASSRDTELFYGYTF. The rearrangement joins TRBV19 to TRBJ1-2; D is unresolved. The V gene lost 5 bases and the J gene lost 5 bases, with 18 bases spanning the gap. This CDR3 has 15 amino acids. Germline CDR1 LNHDA, CDR2 SQIVND (reference sequence).

The rearrangement links TRBV7-2 to TRBJ1-2; perhaps TRBD1 as D (5 bases). V lost 1 base and J 8 bases, leaving 14 bases between the germline ends. The germline CDR1 and CDR2 sequences are SGHTA and FQGNSA. The CDR3 sequence is 14 residues long. CDR3: CASSLGGTMGGYTF. CDR3 DNA sequence: TGTGCCAGCAGCTTAGGGGGCACCATGGGAGGCTACACCTTC.

This chain connects TRBV6-6 to TRBJ1-4; D is ambiguous. This CDR3 is built from 12 residues. V was cut by 4 bases and J by 11 bases, with 11 bases left in between. Germline V gives CDR1 MNHNY, CDR2 SVGAGI (reference sequence). This CDR3 is CASSSDQVKLFF. For the CDR3, the DNA is TGTGCCAGCAGTTCGGACCAGGTCAAACTGTTTTTT.

This rearrangement joins TRBV7-2 to TRBJ2-5; the D gene is possibly TRBD2 (6 bases). CDR1 is SGHTA, CDR2 FQGNSA, per germline. This CDR3 contains 15 residues. V lost 1 base and J lost 1, with 10 bases in between. Written as DNA, the CDR3 is TGTGCCAGCAGCTTAGTAGTAGCGGCCCAAGAGACCCAGTACTTC. It yields the protein CASSLVVAAQETQYF.

The chain links TRBV7-3 to TRBJ2-6; 9 bases agree with TRBD2. The germline gives CDR1 SGHTA, CDR2 FQGTGA. Losses at the gene ends were 4 bases for V and 0 bases for J; bases not matched to a gene: 13. CDR3 length: 20 amino acids. CDR3 amino acids: CASSSPLRTSDLSGANVLTF. The CDR3 nucleotides are TGTGCCAGCAGCTCACCGCTTAGGACTAGCGATCTCTCTGGGGCCAACGTCCTGACTTTC.

The chain has TRBV7-7 and TRBJ2-3; no reliable D call. Germline V CDR1 and CDR2: SSHAT, FNYEAQ (reference sequence). V dropped 5 bases and J dropped 6 bases, with 12 bases sitting between them. The CDR3 has 13 amino acids. The CDR3 nucleotides read TGTGCCAGCAGCCCCGGTCGGTCCGATACGCAGTATTTT. Its protein product is CASSPGRSDTQYF.

The genes are TRBV5-1 and TRBJ1-1, with D possibly matching TRBD1 (6 bases). Trimming pared 3 bases from V and 6 bases from J, leaving 21 bases between. Germline loops: CDR1 SGHRS, CDR2 YFSETQ. There are 16 residues in the CDR3. This CDR3 is CASSWGRWGASAEAFF. As DNA, the CDR3 is TGCGCCAGCAGCTGGGGGCGATGGGGGGCGAGCGCTGAAGCTTTCTTT.

The CDR3 reads CASTPRSTSYEQYF. CDR3 nucleotide sequence: TGTGCCAGCACCCCCCGAAGTACCTCCTACGAGCAGTACTTC. V gene TRBV2 combines with J gene TRBJ2-7; unclear D gene. The CDR3 loop spans 14 amino acids. Trimming took off 7 bases at V and 0 bases at J, with 13 bases between the two ends. CDR1 SNHLY and CDR2 FYNNEI come from the germline V gene.

The chain has TRBV28 and TRBJ2-2; D is possibly TRBD2 (6 bases). This CDR3 region has 20 residues. Germline CDR1 MDHEN, CDR2 SYDVKM. Trimming removed 3 bases at V and 0 bases at J, with 23 bases between. The CDR3 loop is CASSFSFAGGGTANTGELFF. The CDR3, as DNA: TGTGCCAGCAGTTTTAGTTTTGCTGGGGGAGGCACCGCGAACACCGGGGAGCTGTTTTTT.

This rearrangement joins TRBV6-5 to TRBJ2-3, with 9 positions matching TRBD1. Germline CDR1 MNHEY, CDR2 SVGAGI. The CDR3 is made up of 14 amino acids. V was clipped by 5 bases and J by 8 bases; unmatched bases: 8. The CDR3 coding sequence is TGTGCCAGCAGTCAAGACAGGGGGGCGGGTACGCAGTATTTT. Protein: CASSQDRGAGTQYF.

This clone has a single count. Germline and junction disagree at one end, which may indicate a read error. This chain joins TRBV9 and TRBJ2-1; D remains unclear. The CDR3 has 13 residues. Germline loops: CDR1 SGDLS, CDR2 YYNGEE. The CDR3: CASSVTQMTRAIF. The CDR3 region has the DNA TGTGCCAGCAGCGTCACCCAGATGACTCGGGCGATCTTC.

The gene calls are TRBV2 and TRBJ2-7, with 7 bases lining up with TRBD1. The V gene's germline CDR1 is SNHLY and CDR2 FYNNEI. J gave up 3 bases and V 6 bases, and 14 bases lay outside the gene matches. The CDR3 loop spans 16 amino acids. The DNA for the CDR3 is TGTGCCAGCAGATGGGGTTCTGGACAGGATAACTACGAGCAGTACTTC. It yields the protein CASRWGSGQDNYEQYF.

The rearrangement joins TRBV27 to TRBJ2-2; perhaps TRBD2 as D (8 bases). V was shortened by 5 bases and J by 5 bases, with 21 bases between the two germline ends. The CDR3 covers 17 residues. CDR1 and CDR2 (germline): MNHEY, SMNVEV (reference sequence). The CDR3 loop reads CASSPRGGGGRTGELFF. CDR3 DNA: TGTGCCAGCAGTCCCCGGGGGGGAGGGGGCAGGACCGGGGAGCTGTTTTTT.